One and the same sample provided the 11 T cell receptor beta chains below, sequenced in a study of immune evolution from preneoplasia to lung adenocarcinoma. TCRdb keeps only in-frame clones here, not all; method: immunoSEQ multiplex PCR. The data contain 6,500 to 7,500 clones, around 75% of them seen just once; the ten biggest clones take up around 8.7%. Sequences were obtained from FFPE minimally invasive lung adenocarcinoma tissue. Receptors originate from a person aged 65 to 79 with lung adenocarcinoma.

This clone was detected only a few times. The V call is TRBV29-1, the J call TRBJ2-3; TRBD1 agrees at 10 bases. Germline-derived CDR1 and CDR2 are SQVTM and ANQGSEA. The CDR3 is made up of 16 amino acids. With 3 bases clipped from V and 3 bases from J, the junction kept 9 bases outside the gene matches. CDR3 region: CSVEGEGGQGTDTQYF. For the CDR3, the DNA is TGCAGCGTTGAGGGGGAGGGGGGACAGGGGACAGATACGCAGTATTTT.

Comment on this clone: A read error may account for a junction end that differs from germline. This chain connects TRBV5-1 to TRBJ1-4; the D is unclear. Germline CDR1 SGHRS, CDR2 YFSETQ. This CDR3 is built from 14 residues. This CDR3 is CASSLARREERLFF. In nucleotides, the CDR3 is TGCGCCAGCAGCTTGGCAAGGCGGGAAGAAAGACTGTTTTTT.

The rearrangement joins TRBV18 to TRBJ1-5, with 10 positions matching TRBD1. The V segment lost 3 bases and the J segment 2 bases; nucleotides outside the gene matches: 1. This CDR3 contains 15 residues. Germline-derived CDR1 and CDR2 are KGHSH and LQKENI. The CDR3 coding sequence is TGTGCCAGCTCACCGACAGGGGGCGGCAATCAGCCCCAGCATTTT. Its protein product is CASSPTGGGNQPQHF.

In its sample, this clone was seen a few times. CDR3 loop: CASRLLGGQNGYTF. The CDR3 DNA reads TGTGCCAGCAGGCTCCTCGGGGGGCAGAATGGCTACACCTTC. The chain uses TRBV6-5 and TRBJ1-2, with D perhaps TRBD1 (6 bases). The V gene lost 6 bases and the J gene lost 6 bases, with 17 bases spanning the gap. The CDR3 consists of 14 residues. Germline V gene sequence: CDR1 MNHEY, CDR2 SVGAGI.

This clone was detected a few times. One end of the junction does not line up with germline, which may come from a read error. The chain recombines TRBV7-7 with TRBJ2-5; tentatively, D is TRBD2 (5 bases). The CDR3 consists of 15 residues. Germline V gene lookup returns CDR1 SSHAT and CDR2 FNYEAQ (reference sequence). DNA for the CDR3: TGTGCTAGCAGCTTACGTGCAGGAGGCCAAGAGACCCAGTACTTC. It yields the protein CASSLRAGGQETQYF.

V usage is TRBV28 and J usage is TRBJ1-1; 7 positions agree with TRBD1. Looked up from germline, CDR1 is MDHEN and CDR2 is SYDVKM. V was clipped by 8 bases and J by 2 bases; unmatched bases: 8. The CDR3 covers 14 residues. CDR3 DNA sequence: TGTGCCAGCCGAACAGGGGACCTAAACACTGAAGCTTTCTTT. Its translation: CASRTGDLNTEAFF.

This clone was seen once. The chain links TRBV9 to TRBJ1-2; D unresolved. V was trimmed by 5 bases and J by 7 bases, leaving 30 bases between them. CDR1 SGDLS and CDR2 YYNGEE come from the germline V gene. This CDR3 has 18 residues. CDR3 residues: CASSDPQTSSWVRGGYTF. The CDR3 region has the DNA TGTGCCAGCAGTGACCCTCAGACAAGCAGCTGGGTCCGGGGTGGCTACACCTTC. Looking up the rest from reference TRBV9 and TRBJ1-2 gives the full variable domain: DSGVTQTPKHLITATGQRVTLRCSPRSGDLSVYWYQQSLDQGLQFLIQYYNGEERAKGNILERFSAQQFPDLHSELNLSSLELGDSALYFCASSDPQTSSWVRGGYTFGSGTRLTVV.

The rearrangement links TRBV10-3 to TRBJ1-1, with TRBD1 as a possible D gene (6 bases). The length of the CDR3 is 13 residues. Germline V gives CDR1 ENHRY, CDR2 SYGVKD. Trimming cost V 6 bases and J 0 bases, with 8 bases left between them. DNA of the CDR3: TGTGCCATCAGCGCAGGGGTGAACACTGAAGCTTTCTTT. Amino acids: CAISAGVNTEAFF.

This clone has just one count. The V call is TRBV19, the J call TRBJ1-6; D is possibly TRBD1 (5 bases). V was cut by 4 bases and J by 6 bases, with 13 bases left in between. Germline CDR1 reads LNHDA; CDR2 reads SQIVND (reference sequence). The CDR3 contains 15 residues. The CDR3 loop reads CASSRGPDTNSPLHF. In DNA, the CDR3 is TGTGCCAGTAGTAGGGGACCGGATACTAATTCACCCCTCCACTTT.

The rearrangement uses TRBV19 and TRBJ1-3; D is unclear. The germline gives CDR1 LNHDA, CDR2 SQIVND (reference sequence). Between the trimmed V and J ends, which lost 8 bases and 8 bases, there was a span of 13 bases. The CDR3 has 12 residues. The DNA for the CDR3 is TGTGCCAGTTCCAAAACGCGGGACACCATATATTTT. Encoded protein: CASSKTRDTIYF.

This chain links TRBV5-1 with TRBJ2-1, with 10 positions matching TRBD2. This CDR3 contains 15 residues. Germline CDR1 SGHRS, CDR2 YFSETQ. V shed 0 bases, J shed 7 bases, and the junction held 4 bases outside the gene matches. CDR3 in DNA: TGCGCCAGCAGCTTGGCAGCGGGGGGGCTGAATGAGCAGTTCTTC. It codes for CASSLAAGGLNEQFF. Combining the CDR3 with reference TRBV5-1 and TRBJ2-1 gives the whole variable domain KAGVTQTPRYLIKTRGQQVTLSCSPISGHRSVSWYQQTPGQGLQFLFEYFSETQRNKGNFPGRFSGRQFSNSRSEMNVSTLELGDSALYLCASSLAAGGLNEQFFGPGTRLTVL.